This is a list of T cell receptor beta chains from one sample in a study of cytomegalovirus exposure and HLA in healthy donors. Data came from immunoSEQ multiplex PCR; TCRdb stores just in-frame clones and leaves some out. The data hold 110,000 or so clones, with under 90% observed a single time. The sequenced material came from PBMCs. The receptor source for this set is a woman aged 40 to 55 in good health and CMV-seronegative. CDR3s include the opening cysteine and the closing phenylalanine or tryptophan. D genes are given only for firm matches.

D	V	CDR3
TRBD2	TRBV9	CASSSGTSGSSTDTQYF
TRBD2	TRBV19	CASSTSGLAGGTQYF
.	TRBV5-6	CASSFGGSTQYF
.	TRBV29-1	CSAGCGDTEAFF
TRBD2	TRBV5-6	CASSLYLAGGKNIQYF
TRBD2	TRBV7-2	CASSLAHPLAGANEQFF
.	TRBV7-3	CASSLSGSTEAFF
.	TRBV6-4	CASSEVGGKNTEAFF
.	TRBV28	CASSLMYSGYTF
TRBD2	TRBV27	CASSPYPPISLAGGGGEQFF
TRBD2	TRBV7-9	CASSSQRGGYQETQYF
TRBD2	TRBV2	CASSPRGLAGYGDTGELFF
.	TRBV9	CASSLGLATTDTQYF